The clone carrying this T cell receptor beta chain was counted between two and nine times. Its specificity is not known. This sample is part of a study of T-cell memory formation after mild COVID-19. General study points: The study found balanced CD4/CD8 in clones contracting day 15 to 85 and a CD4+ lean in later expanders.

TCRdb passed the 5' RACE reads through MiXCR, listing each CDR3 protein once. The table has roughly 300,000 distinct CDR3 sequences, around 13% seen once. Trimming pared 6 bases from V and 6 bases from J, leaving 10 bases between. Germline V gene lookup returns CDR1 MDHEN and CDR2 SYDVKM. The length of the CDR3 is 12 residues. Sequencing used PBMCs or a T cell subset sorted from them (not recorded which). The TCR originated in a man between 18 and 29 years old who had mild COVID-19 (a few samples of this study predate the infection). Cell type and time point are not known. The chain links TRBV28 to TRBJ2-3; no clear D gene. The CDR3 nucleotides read TGTGCCAGCAGCCCCCGGCGCGATACGCAGTATTTT. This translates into CASSPRRDTQYF.